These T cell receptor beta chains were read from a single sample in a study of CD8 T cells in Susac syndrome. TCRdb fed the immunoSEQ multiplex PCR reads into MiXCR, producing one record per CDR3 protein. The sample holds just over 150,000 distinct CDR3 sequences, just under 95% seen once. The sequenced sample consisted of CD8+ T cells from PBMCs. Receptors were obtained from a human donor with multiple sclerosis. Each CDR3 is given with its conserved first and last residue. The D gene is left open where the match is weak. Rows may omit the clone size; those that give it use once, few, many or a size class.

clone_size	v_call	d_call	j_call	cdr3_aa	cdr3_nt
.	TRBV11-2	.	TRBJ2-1	CASSLVIGDEQFF	TGTGCCAGCAGCTTAGTGATCGGCGATGAGCAGTTCTTC
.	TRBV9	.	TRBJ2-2	CASSPAGGQNTGELFF	TGTGCCAGCAGCCCCGCTGGGGGGCAAAACACCGGGGAGCTGTTTTTT
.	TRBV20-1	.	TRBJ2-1	CSARGRGSNEQFF	TGCAGTGCTAGGGGGAGGGGGAGCAATGAGCAGTTCTTC
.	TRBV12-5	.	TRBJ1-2	CASHSDVATNGYTF	TGTGCTAGCCATTCCGATGTGGCTACCAATGGCTACACCTTC
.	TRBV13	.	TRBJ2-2	CASSLMGSGELFF	TGTGCCAGCAGCTTAATGGGGTCCGGGGAGCTGTTTTTT
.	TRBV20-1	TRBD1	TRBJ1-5	CSARDQDRVDQPQHF	TGCAGTGCTAGAGATCAGGACAGGGTGGATCAGCCCCAGCATTTT
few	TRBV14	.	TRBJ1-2	CASSQGRNYGYTF	TGTGCCAGCAGCCAGGGAAGAAACTATGGCTACACCTTC
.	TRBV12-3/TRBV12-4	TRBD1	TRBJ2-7	CASSSSRDSPYEQYF	TGTGCCAGCAGTTCCTCCCGGGACAGCCCCTACGAGCAGTACTTC
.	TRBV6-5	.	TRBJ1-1	CASSYSTEATEAFF	TGTGCCAGCAGTTACTCGACCGAAGCCACTGAAGCTTTCTTT
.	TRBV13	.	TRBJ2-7	CASSRGTENYEQYF	TGTGCCAGCAGCCGTGGGACGGAGAACTACGAGCAGTACTTC
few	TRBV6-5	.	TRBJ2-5	CASSYSGGGETQYF	TGTGCCAGCAGTTACTCTGGGGGTGGGGAGACCCAGTACTTC
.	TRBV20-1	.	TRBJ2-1	CSARDEVTGYNEQFF	TGCAGTGCTAGAGATGAAGTGACGGGGTACAATGAGCAGTTCTTC
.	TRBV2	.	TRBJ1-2	CASSDHKTPRGSADTF	TGTGCCAGCAGTGATCATAAGACCCCTCGGGGCTCAGCGGACACCTTC
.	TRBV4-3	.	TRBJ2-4	CASSQDWGARNIQYF	TGCGCCAGCAGCCAAGATTGGGGGGCCCGAAACATTCAGTACTTC
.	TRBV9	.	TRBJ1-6	CASSQGGRDSPLHF	TGTGCCAGCAGTCAAGGGGGGCGCGATTCACCCCTCCACTTT
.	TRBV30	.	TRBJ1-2	CAWRETGGGNYGYTF	TGTGCCTGGAGGGAGACAGGAGGAGGTAACTATGGCTACACCTTC
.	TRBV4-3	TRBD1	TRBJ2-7	CASSQDRDSTYEQYF	TGCGCCAGCAGCCAAGATAGGGACAGTACCTACGAGCAGTACTTC
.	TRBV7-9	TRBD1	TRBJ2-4	CASSLDRAIQYF	TGTGCCAGCAGCCTCGACAGGGCAATTCAGTACTTC
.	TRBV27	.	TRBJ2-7	CASSPLSPLTGLYEQYF	TGTGCCAGCAGTCCCTTAAGTCCCCTCACGGGACTGTACGAGCAGTACTTC
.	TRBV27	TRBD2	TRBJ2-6	CASSLWGGTKTYSGANVLTF	TGTGCCAGCAGTTTATGGGGGGGTACAAAAACTTACTCTGGGGCCAACGTCCTGACTTTC
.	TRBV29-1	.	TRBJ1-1	CSVLRTEAFF	TGCAGCGTGCTTCGCACTGAAGCTTTCTTT
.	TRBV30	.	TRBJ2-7	CAWSWRGLDEQYF	TGTGCCTGGTCTTGGAGGGGGCTCGACGAGCAGTACTTC
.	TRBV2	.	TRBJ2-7	CASRTGVYEQYF	TGTGCCAGCAGGACAGGCGTGTACGAGCAGTACTTC
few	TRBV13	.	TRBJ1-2	CASSSGVTNYGYTF	TGTGCCAGCAGCTCAGGGGTAACTAACTATGGCTACACCTTC
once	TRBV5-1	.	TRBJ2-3	CASSLSLGGDRTDTQYF	TGCGCCAGCAGCTTGTCCCTAGGTGGGGATCGCACAGATACGCAGTATTTT
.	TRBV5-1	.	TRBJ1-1	CASSFDRKSEAFF	TGCGCCAGCAGCTTTGACAGAAAGTCTGAAGCTTTCTTT
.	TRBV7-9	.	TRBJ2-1	CASSLGPTDEQFF	TGTGCCAGCAGCTTAGGACCCACCGATGAGCAGTTCTTC
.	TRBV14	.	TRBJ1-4	CASSQAGQKLFF	TGTGCCAGCAGCCAAGCAGGCCAAAAACTGTTTTTT
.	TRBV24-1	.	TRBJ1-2	CATSSGRTNYGYTF	TGTGCCACCAGCTCCGGACGGACCAACTATGGCTACACCTTC
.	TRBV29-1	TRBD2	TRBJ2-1	CSVGGERTSGGQGNEQFF	TGCAGCGTTGGTGGTGAAAGGACTAGCGGGGGCCAGGGTAATGAGCAGTTCTTC
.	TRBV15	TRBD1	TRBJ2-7	CATSMRQGKEQYF	TGTGCCACCAGCATGAGACAGGGGAAAGAGCAGTACTTC
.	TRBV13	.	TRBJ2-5	CASSKSSPGVETQYF	TGTGCCAGCAGCAAATCTTCACCAGGCGTGGAGACCCAGTACTTC
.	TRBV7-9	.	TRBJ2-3	CAGRSGSTDTQYF	TGTGCCGGAAGGAGCGGTAGCACAGATACGCAGTATTTT
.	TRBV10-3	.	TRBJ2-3	CATSRTGTPREIDGDTQYF	TGTGCCACCTCAAGAACCGGGACCCCCCGGGAAATCGACGGGGATACGCAGTATTTT
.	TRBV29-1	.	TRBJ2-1	CSVEPVGGASSYNEQFF	TGCAGCGTTGAACCCGTAGGGGGGGCCTCGTCCTACAATGAGCAGTTCTTC
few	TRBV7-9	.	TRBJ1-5	CASSLGDASNQPQHF	TGTGCCAGCAGCTTGGGGGACGCAAGCAATCAGCCCCAGCATTTT
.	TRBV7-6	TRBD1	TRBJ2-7	CASSLGKGQGAYEQYF	TGTGCCAGCAGCTTAGGCAAGGGACAGGGGGCCTACGAGCAGTACTTC
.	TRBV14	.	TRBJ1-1	CASSQDPRGTEAFF	TGTGCCAGCAGCCAAGATCCCAGGGGCACTGAAGCTTTCTTT
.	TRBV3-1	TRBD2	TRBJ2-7	CASSPQRGLADEQYF	TGTGCCAGCAGCCCGCAGCGAGGACTAGCAGACGAGCAGTACTTC
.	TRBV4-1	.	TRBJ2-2	CASSQEPGDTGELFF	TGCGCCAGCAGCCAAGAACCGGGGGACACCGGGGAGCTGTTTTTT
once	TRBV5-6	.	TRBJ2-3	CASSSGTRAQYF	TGTGCCAGCAGCTCGGGGACACGGGCGCAGTATTTT
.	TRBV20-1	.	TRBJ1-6	CSARDREFSPLHF	TGCAGTGCTAGAGATCGAGAGTTTTCACCCCTCCACTTT
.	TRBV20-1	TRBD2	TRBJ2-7	CSARRGDYEQYF	TGCAGTGCTAGACGGGGGGACTACGAGCAGTACTTC
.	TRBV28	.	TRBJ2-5	CASSLYGPLQETQYF	TGTGCCAGCAGTTTGTACGGCCCTCTCCAAGAGACCCAGTACTTC
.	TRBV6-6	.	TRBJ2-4	CASSYSASGKNIQYF	TGTGCCAGCAGTTACTCGGCCAGTGGCAAAAACATTCAGTACTTC
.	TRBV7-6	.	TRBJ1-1	CASSLGSGGEAFF	TGTGCCAGCAGCTTAGGCAGCGGAGGCGAGGCTTTCTTT
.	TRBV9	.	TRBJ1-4	CASSVGRDYEKLFF	TGTGCCAGCAGCGTAGGCCGGGATTATGAAAAACTGTTTTTT
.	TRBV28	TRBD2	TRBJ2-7	CASRGGTSYEQYF	TGTGCCAGCAGGGGGGGGACCTCCTACGAGCAGTACTTC
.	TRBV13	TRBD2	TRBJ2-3	CASSATSGGPDTQYF	TGTGCCAGCAGCGCGACTAGCGGGGGTCCAGATACGCAGTATTTT
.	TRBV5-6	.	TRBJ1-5	CASSLGWASGNQPQHF	TGTGCCAGCAGCTTGGGTTGGGCCAGCGGAAATCAGCCCCAGCATTTT
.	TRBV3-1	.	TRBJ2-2	CASSQVKGPGFTAGELFF	TGTGCCAGCAGCCAAGTGAAAGGACCTGGGTTTACTGCCGGGGAGCTGTTTTTT
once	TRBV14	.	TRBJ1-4	CASSPGLQINQKLFF	TGTGCCAGCAGCCCGGGGCTTCAAATCAATCAAAAACTGTTTTTT
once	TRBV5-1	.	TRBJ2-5	CASSLAVQMKETQYF	TGCGCCAGCAGCTTGGCCGTCCAGATGAAAGAGACCCAGTACTTC
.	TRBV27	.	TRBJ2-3	CASSEGADTQYF	TGTGCCAGCAGTGAAGGGGCAGATACGCAGTATTTT
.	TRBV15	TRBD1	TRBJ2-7	CATSRGTGGRTEQYF	TGTGCCACCAGCAGGGGGACAGGGGGTAGGACCGAGCAGTACTTC